The 32 T cell receptor beta chains reported below all come from one sample, sequenced in a study of T-cell reconstitution after alpha-beta-depleted transplantation in children. TCRbeta library construction was performed incorporating unique molecular identifiers. TCRdb redid the calling of the PCR reads with MiXCR, one entry per CDR3 protein. Here the sample spans approximately 230,000 distinct CDR3 sequences, about 26% being singletons. The sequences come from PBMCs, collected before TCRalphabeta/CD19-depleted stem cell transplant. The source of these receptors is a girl aged 2-10 years with Fanconi anemia, due to receive a stem cell transplant.

This clonotype was detected many times. The chain joins TRBV20-1 to TRBJ2-1; D possibly corresponds to TRBD1 (5 bases). V dropped 0 bases and J dropped 3 bases, with 15 bases sitting between them. The germline V gene has CDR1 DFQATT and CDR2 SNEGSKA (reference sequence). This CDR3 is built from 16 residues. The CDR3 sequence is CSARDLGLHNYNEQFF. In DNA, the CDR3 is TGCAGTGCTAGAGATTTGGGGCTTCACAACTACAATGAGCAGTTCTTC.

There are a few counts of this clonotype. The chain has TRBV29-1 and TRBJ1-2; D not certain. Germline V lookup: CDR1 SQVTM, CDR2 ANQGSEA. Trimming stripped 4 bases from V and 6 bases from J, with 27 bases between. The CDR3 runs to 17 residues. Here the CDR3 DNA reads TGCAGCGTTGTTCCTTGGGAGAGCGAAGAAGTGAGCGATGGCTACACCTTC. Encoded protein: CSVVPWESEEVSDGYTF.

Ten or more counts support this clonotype. The chain recombines TRBV4-1 with TRBJ2-3, with TRBD2 matching over 9 bases. V lost 5 bases to trimming and J lost 5 bases; unmatched junction nucleotides: 5. The CDR3 is 14 amino acids. Germline assignment: CDR1 MGHRA and CDR2 YSYEKL. In DNA form, the CDR3 reads TGCGCCAGCAGCTGGACTAGCGAACAAGATACGCAGTATTTT. Translated, it gives CASSWTSEQDTQYF.

This clonotype turned up a few times. DNA for the CDR3: TGTGCCAGCAGCTTGCCTAGGACAGGGGGCACAGATACGCAGTATTTT. Translated, it gives CASSLPRTGGTDTQYF. The chain employs TRBV5-5 and TRBJ2-3; 9 positions agree with TRBD1. The CDR3 length is 16 residues. The V gene's germline CDR1 is SGHKS and CDR2 YYEKEE (reference sequence). V was pared by 1 base and J by 1 base, with 4 bases of the junction left unmatched.

V gene TRBV29-1 combines with J gene TRBJ1-2, with D unclear. Germline-derived CDR1 and CDR2 are SQVTM and ANQGSEA. The V end was cut by 7 bases, the J end by 2 bases, with 14 bases between. CDR3 length: 13 amino acids. The CDR3 sequence: CSAKGSGNYGYTF. The CDR3 DNA reads TGCAGCGCCAAGGGCAGTGGCAACTATGGCTACACCTTC.

In its sample, this clonotype was seen a few times. This chain links TRBV20-1 with TRBJ2-7; tentatively, D is TRBD2 (5 bases). Germline loops: CDR1 DFQATT, CDR2 SNEGSKA (reference sequence). Between the trimmed V and J ends, which lost 1 base and 3 bases, there was a span of 13 bases. CDR3 size: 14 residues. The CDR3 spells CSARGPLLGYEQYF. The CDR3, as DNA: TGCAGTGCTAGAGGGCCTCTACTAGGCTACGAGCAGTACTTC.

This clonotype was detected ten times or more. The rearrangement uses TRBV20-1 and TRBJ2-7; weak D call: TRBD1 (6 bases). This CDR3 comprises 12 residues. Germline loops: CDR1 DFQATT, CDR2 SNEGSKA (reference sequence). Trimming stripped 3 bases from V and 4 bases from J, with 10 bases between. CDR3 residues: CSARTGRYEQYF. In DNA, the CDR3 is TGCAGTGCTAGGACAGGAAGGTACGAGCAGTACTTC.

The V gene is TRBV4-1, the J gene TRBJ2-7, with 7 bases fitting TRBD2. With V trimmed by 2 bases and J by 5 bases, 0 bases remained unmatched. The CDR3 has 12 amino acids. Germline values: CDR1 MGHRA, CDR2 YSYEKL. The chain's CDR3 is CASSQLADEQYF. The CDR3 region has the DNA TGCGCCAGCAGCCAACTAGCGGACGAGCAGTACTTC.

In this sample, this clonotype turned up a few times. The chain couples TRBV29-1 to TRBJ2-7, with a weak D call TRBD1 (6 bases). The V gene's germline CDR1 is SQVTM and CDR2 ANQGSEA. V was trimmed by 4 bases and J by 4 bases, leaving 14 bases between them. The CDR3 covers 13 residues. The CDR3 DNA reads as TGCAGCGTTGGATACCCGGACAGTTACGAGCAGTACTTC. Its translation: CSVGYPDSYEQYF.

This clonotype was picked up many times. The V call is TRBV20-1, the J call TRBJ2-2; 10 nucleotides agree with TRBD2. J lost 5 bases, V lost 1 base, and 19 bases had no gene match. This CDR3 spans 20 amino acids. Germline CDR1 reads DFQATT; CDR2 reads SNEGSKA (reference sequence). The CDR3 nucleotides are TGCAGTGCTAGAGGAAGTGGTACTAGCGGGGTCGAAGGGACAACCGGGGAGCTGTTTTTT. Its translation is CSARGSGTSGVEGTTGELFF.

This clonotype appeared many times. The chain uses TRBV10-3 and TRBJ1-2; D call uncertain. Germline values: CDR1 ENHRY, CDR2 SYGVKD. The CDR3 runs 11 residues. Trimming took off 3 bases at V and 6 bases at J, with 5 bases between the two ends. CDR3 bases: TGTGCCATCAGTGAAAGGGATGGCTACACCTTC. Translation: CAISERDGYTF.

In its sample, this clonotype was seen a few times. The chain combines TRBV7-2 with TRBJ2-6; the D is unclear. The germline V gene encodes CDR1 SGHTA and CDR2 FQGNSA. The CDR3 consists of 17 residues. Trimming removed 3 bases from V and 0 bases from J, with 12 bases in between. As DNA, the CDR3 is TGTGCCAGCAGCTTGAAGACGGCTCACTCTGGGGCCAACGTCCTGACTTTC. Its protein product is CASSLKTAHSGANVLTF.

CDR3 residues: CASTRLQETQYF. Written as DNA, the CDR3 is TGTGCCAGCACAAGACTACAGGAGACCCAGTACTTC. The J gene is TRBJ2-5, the V gene TRBV5-5; weak D call: TRBD2 (5 bases). Germline CDR1 reads SGHKS; CDR2 reads YYEKEE (reference sequence). The CDR3 runs to 12 residues. The V end lost 6 bases, the J end lost 5 bases, and 11 bases lay between the germline ends.

The rearrangement uses TRBV5-1 and TRBJ1-1, with TRBD1 identical over 8 bases. Germline loops: CDR1 SGHRS, CDR2 YFSETQ. J was trimmed by 6 bases and V by 5 bases; bases with no gene match: 12. The CDR3 sequence is 15 residues long. The CDR3 is CASSVTGGRFAEAFF. In DNA, the CDR3 is TGCGCCAGCAGTGTCACAGGGGGTAGATTTGCTGAAGCTTTCTTT.

This clonotype was seen repeatedly, ten times or more. This chain uses TRBV6-5 with TRBJ2-5; 9 nucleotides match TRBD1. The CDR3 totals 15 residues. With 0 bases clipped from V and 4 bases from J, the junction kept 3 bases outside the gene matches. Germline CDR1 is MNHEY and CDR2 is SVGAGI. The CDR3 is CASSYSRTGVETQYF. CDR3 in DNA: TGTGCCAGCAGTTACTCCCGGACAGGGGTAGAGACCCAGTACTTC.

This clonotype was counted many times. This chain connects TRBV2 to TRBJ2-7, with D unclear. CDR3 length: 13 amino acids. Trimming took off 2 bases at V and 0 bases at J, with 5 bases between the two ends. Germline CDR1 is SNHLY and CDR2 is FYNNEI. The CDR3 reads CASSEIVSYEQYF. CDR3 sequence (DNA): TGTGCCAGCAGTGAAATAGTCTCCTACGAGCAGTACTTC. Full variable domain (rest looked up from reference TRBV2 and TRBJ2-7): EPEVTQTPSHQVTQMGQEVILRCVPISNHLYFYWYRQILGQKVEFLVSFYNNEISEKSEIFDDQFSVERPDGSNFTLKIRSTKLEDSAMYFCASSEIVSYEQYFGPGTRLTVT.

This clonotype was seen many times. The J gene is TRBJ1-6, the V gene TRBV27; D uncertain. Per germline, CDR1 MNHEY and CDR2 SMNVEV (reference sequence). The CDR3 is 15 residues long. V lost 1 base to trimming and J lost 5 bases, with 9 bases between them. The CDR3 loop reads CASSLFVANNSPLHF. DNA of the CDR3: TGTGCCAGCAGTTTATTCGTTGCGAATAATTCACCCCTCCACTTT.

The J gene is TRBJ2-7, the V gene TRBV6-1, with 9 bases matching TRBD1. V shed 5 bases and J 6 bases; nucleotides not matched to a gene: 5. The CDR3 runs 13 residues. Per the germline V gene, CDR1 is MNHNS and CDR2 is SASEGT. Written as DNA, the CDR3 is TGTGCCAGCAGTCTGGGACAGGGAGCCGAGCAGTACTTC. It codes for CASSLGQGAEQYF.

This clonotype was recorded at least ten times. The V and J genes are TRBV20-1 and TRBJ2-2; 7 positions agree with TRBD2. From germline, CDR1 is DFQATT and CDR2 SNEGSKA (reference sequence). V was clipped by 5 bases and J by 2 bases; unmatched bases: 5. The CDR3 consists of 14 residues. CDR3 sequence reads: CSAPSGVNTGELFF. DNA for the CDR3: TGCAGTGCTCCTAGCGGAGTAAACACCGGGGAGCTGTTTTTT.

This clonotype was detected many times. The CDR3 sequence: CSVETGVEQYF. The CDR3, as DNA: TGCAGCGTTGAAACAGGGGTCGAGCAGTACTTC. V and J are TRBV29-1 and TRBJ2-7; 7 positions match TRBD1. The CDR3 is made up of 11 amino acids. Germline CDR1 SQVTM, CDR2 ANQGSEA. With V trimmed by 2 bases and J by 6 bases, 1 base remained unmatched.

The rearrangement uses TRBV5-1 and TRBJ2-3; 9 bases line up with TRBD1. Germline CDR1 is SGHRS and CDR2 is YFSETQ. The trim removed 5 bases at V and 4 bases at J, leaving 8 bases unmatched. The CDR3 has 15 residues. The CDR3 region is CASSAGTGQSDTQYF. DNA for the CDR3: TGCGCCAGCAGTGCCGGGACAGGGCAGTCAGATACGCAGTATTTT.

This rearrangement joins TRBV25-1 to TRBJ2-1; 10 bases agree with TRBD2. Germline CDR1 and CDR2: MGHDK and SYGVNS. V lost 3 bases to trimming and J lost 8 bases; unmatched junction nucleotides: 7. The CDR3 has 15 residues. The DNA for the CDR3 is TGTGCCAGCAGTGATATAGCTAGCGGGAGCGATGAGCAGTTCTTC. Encoded protein: CASSDIASGSDEQFF.

This clonotype appeared many times. J is TRBJ2-5 and V is TRBV6-5; D remains ambiguous. The CDR3 extends over 14 amino acids. V was trimmed by 0 bases and J by 0 bases, leaving 5 bases between them. In germline, CDR1 is MNHEY, CDR2 SVGAGI. In DNA, the CDR3 is TGTGCCAGCAGTTACTCAGGGAACCAAGAGACCCAGTACTTC. Its translation is CASSYSGNQETQYF.

This clonotype was seen at least ten times. The chain carries TRBV20-1 and TRBJ1-2; D uncertain. Germline lookup yields CDR1 DFQATT and CDR2 SNEGSKA (reference sequence). The length of the CDR3 is 9 residues. V was pared by 5 bases and J by 6 bases, with 4 bases between. The CDR3 nucleotides are TGCAGTGCTGGCCATGGCTACACCTTC. Translated: CSAGHGYTF.

The J gene is TRBJ1-3, the V gene TRBV29-1, with 8 nucleotides matching TRBD1. The V gene end was trimmed by 7 bases and the J gene end by 2 bases; junction bases not matched to a gene: 10. The CDR3 is 15 residues long. Per germline, CDR1 SQVTM and CDR2 ANQGSEA. CDR3 sequence: CSATRTGLAGNTIYF. As DNA, the CDR3 is TGCAGCGCGACCCGGACAGGGCTAGCTGGAAACACCATATATTTT.

This clonotype was recorded a few times. The chain is built from TRBV5-1 and TRBJ2-3; no clear D. The germline CDR1 and CDR2 sequences are SGHRS and YFSETQ. Trimming shortened V by 4 bases and J by 3 bases, and 9 bases separated the two germline ends. The length of the CDR3 is 13 residues. CDR3 region: CASSGVGTDTQYF. DNA for the CDR3: TGCGCCAGCAGCGGAGTTGGGACAGATACGCAGTATTTT.

The chain employs TRBV5-1 and TRBJ1-2, with TRBD1 as a possible D gene (5 bases). The germline gives CDR1 SGHRS, CDR2 YFSETQ. V was shortened by 0 bases and J by 6 bases, with 12 bases between the two germline ends. This CDR3 is 14 amino acids long. DNA of the CDR3: TGCGCCAGCAGCTTGGAAGGAGGGGACCATGGCTACACCTTC. It yields the protein CASSLEGGDHGYTF. Full variable domain (missing parts from reference TRBV5-1 and TRBJ1-2): KAGVTQTPRYLIKTRGQQVTLSCSPISGHRSVSWYQQTPGQGLQFLFEYFSETQRNKGNFPGRFSGRQFSNSRSEMNVSTLELGDSALYLCASSLEGGDHGYTFGSGTRLTVV.

At least ten counts were recorded for this clonotype. The chain couples TRBV20-1 to TRBJ2-3; D remains unclear. CDR3 length: 13 amino acids. Per germline, CDR1 DFQATT and CDR2 SNEGSKA (reference sequence). Deletions cut 1 base from V and 2 bases from J, with 7 bases between. CDR3 amino acids: CSARAETTDTQYF. The CDR3 DNA reads TGCAGTGCTAGAGCCGAGACCACAGATACGCAGTATTTT.

This clonotype turned up a few times. The rearrangement uses TRBV11-2 and TRBJ2-3, with 7 nucleotides matching TRBD1. Germline-derived CDR1 and CDR2 are SGHAT and FQNNGV. V dropped 5 bases and J dropped 2; count of bases not matched to a gene: 4. The CDR3 runs to 14 residues. This CDR3 is CASSPQGYTDTQYF. As DNA, the CDR3 is TGTGCCAGCAGCCCACAGGGGTACACAGATACGCAGTATTTT. Filled out from reference TRBV11-2 and TRBJ2-3, the complete variable domain reads EAGVAQSPRYKIIEKRQSVAFWCNPISGHATLYWYQQILGQGPKLLIQFQNNGVVDDSQLPKDRFSAERLKGVDSTLKIQPAKLEDSAVYLCASSPQGYTDTQYFGPGTRLTVL.

This chain joins TRBV6-5 and TRBJ2-2, with D maybe TRBD1 (5 bases). The CDR3 sequence is 17 residues long. Germline CDR1 is MNHEY and CDR2 is SVGAGI. V lost 0 bases to trimming and J lost 3 bases, with 14 bases between them. The CDR3 region is CASSYSKGRVHTGELFF. The DNA for the CDR3 is TGTGCCAGCAGTTACTCGAAAGGCAGGGTGCACACCGGGGAGCTGTTTTTT.

This chain uses TRBV7-8 with TRBJ2-1; maybe TRBD1 (6 bases). CDR3 size: 16 residues. The germline CDR1 and CDR2 sequences are SGHVS and FQNEAQ. Trimming removed 5 bases at V and 0 bases at J, with 14 bases between. CDR3 amino acids: CASSIRRGSSYNEQFF. The CDR3 DNA reads TGTGCCAGCAGCATACGCAGGGGCAGCTCCTACAATGAGCAGTTCTTC.

The V gene is TRBV5-1, the J gene TRBJ1-5, with a possible D match to TRBD1 (6 bases). V was pared by 1 base and J by 2 bases, with 10 bases between. The CDR3 runs 15 residues. Germline V gene sequence: CDR1 SGHRS, CDR2 YFSETQ. The CDR3 loop reads CASSLLSGGNQPQHF. The CDR3 DNA reads TGCGCCAGCAGCTTGTTGTCAGGGGGCAATCAGCCCCAGCATTTT.